This entry describes one T cell receptor beta chain. Its specificity is unknown. MiXCR was run by TCRdb on the reads, yielding one entry per CDR3 protein. The repertoire has 900,000 to 950,000 distinct CDR3 sequences, less than 40% of them found once; the top ten carry around 15%. These data belong to a study of T cell repertoires in cytomegalovirus infection. Study-level information: The study used recently identified HLA-C-restricted and well-studied HLA-B-restricted CMV epitopes.

The V and J ends lost 7 bases and 2 bases respectively, with 9 bases between them. CDR3 length equals 12 residues. CDR1 SNHLY and CDR2 FYNNEI come from the germline V gene. Study-level findings and limits: Across the ex vivo response, the dominant clonotypes were HLA-C-restricted CMV-specific TCR beta clonotypes. Identification of carriers of CMV plus the relevant HLA was achieved through cumulative public TCR beta family frequency.

This receptor was obtained from a human donor in good health (CMV status not recorded). Some clones in this sample may be carry-over from other donors' samples. Sequenced here: cultured CD8+ T cells from PBMCs, sampled from culture after CMV antigen stimulation. The chain uses TRBV2 and TRBJ2-7; D not resolved. The CDR3 protein is CASIGRTYEQYV. The CDR3 nucleotides are TGTGCCAGCATCGGCAGAACCTACGAGCAGTACGTC.